The 10 T cell receptor beta chains below were found in one sample sequenced in a study of PD-1 blockade in classical Hodgkin lymphoma. Generated by immunoSEQ multiplex PCR, the TCRdb table keeps only in-frame clones and is missing some. The sample contains 75,000 to 100,000 clones, roughly 91% of which appear only once. Time point in this sample: cycle 4 day 1 (C4D1), after 6 weeks of nivolumab. After autologous stem cell transplantation all patients relapsed, and prior brentuximab vedotin exposure differed between cohorts. The input for sequencing was peripheral blood mononuclear cells (PBMCs), taken before the fourth cycle of nivolumab. The source is a human donor with classical Hodgkin lymphoma.

This chain links TRBV19 with TRBJ1-2; TRBD1 matches 7 bases. V trimming: 1 base; J trimming: 3 bases; junction bases outside the gene matches: 11. This CDR3 has 17 residues. Germline CDR1 LNHDA, CDR2 SQIVND (reference sequence). The CDR3 reads CASSIGLFSTGDYGYTF. Written as DNA, the CDR3 is TGTGCCAGTAGTATAGGTCTCTTCTCCACAGGGGACTATGGCTACACCTTC. Filled out from reference TRBV19 and TRBJ1-2, the complete variable domain reads DGGITQSPKYLFRKEGQNVTLSCEQNLNHDAMYWYRQDPGQGLRLIYYSQIVNDFQKGDIAEGYSVSREKKESFPLTVTSAQKNPTAFYLCASSIGLFSTGDYGYTFGSGTRLTVV.

The J gene is TRBJ2-1, the V gene TRBV6-5; D is ambiguous. This CDR3 region has 12 residues. Per germline, CDR1 MNHEY and CDR2 SVGAGI. The germline V and J ends were trimmed by 10 bases and 8 bases, with 15 bases remaining between them. The CDR3 spells CATIKNTDEQFF. The CDR3 region has the DNA TGTGCCACCATTAAGAATACCGATGAGCAGTTCTTC.

This rearrangement joins TRBV27 to TRBJ1-2; unclear D gene. The CDR3 is 13 amino acids. The ends were cut back, 2 bases at V and 1 base at J, with 5 bases in the middle. Germline CDR1 reads MNHEY; CDR2 reads SMNVEV (reference sequence). The CDR3, as DNA: TGTGCCAGCAGTTTACAGAATAACTATGGCTACACCTTC. It specifies CASSLQNNYGYTF.

The chain has TRBV27 and TRBJ1-4, with TRBD1 as a possible D gene (5 bases). Trimming took off 5 bases at V and 5 bases at J, with 15 bases between the two ends. CDR1 is MNHEY, CDR2 SMNVEV, per germline (reference sequence). The CDR3 is made up of 15 amino acids. CDR3 DNA sequence: TGTGCCAGCAGTCCACCGGGACGGGGGAATGAAAAACTGTTTTTT. This gives the protein CASSPPGRGNEKLFF.

This sequence joins TRBV7-9 and TRBJ2-7, with D unresolved. V gave up 3 bases and J gave up 0 bases, with 6 bases separating them. The germline V gene encodes CDR1 SEHNR and CDR2 FQNEAQ (reference sequence). The CDR3 loop spans 13 amino acids. The CDR3 loop reads CASSFYSSYEQYF. The CDR3 DNA follows: TGTGCCAGCAGCTTTTACAGCTCCTACGAGCAGTACTTC.

This chain connects TRBV6-1 to TRBJ1-1; perhaps TRBD1 as D (5 bases). The CDR3 loop spans 13 amino acids. The ends were cut back, 7 bases at V and 6 bases at J, with 15 bases in the middle. CDR1 is MNHNS and CDR2 is SASEGT in the germline V gene. Here the CDR3 DNA reads TGTGCCAGCACCAGGTCAGGGTCCGCTGAAGCTTTCTTT. Its protein product is CASTRSGSAEAFF.

The chain is built from TRBV5-5 and TRBJ1-4; tentative D call: TRBD1 (6 bases). Trimming pared 5 bases from V and 1 base from J, leaving 9 bases between. Looked up from germline, CDR1 is SGHKS and CDR2 is YYEKEE (reference sequence). The CDR3 runs to 14 residues. This CDR3 is CASSKTGTNEKLFF. The CDR3 DNA reads TGTGCCAGCAGTAAGACAGGAACTAATGAAAAACTGTTTTTT.

This sequence joins TRBV14 and TRBJ2-7, with 7 bases that match TRBD2. Looked up from germline, CDR1 is SGHDN and CDR2 is FVKESK. The CDR3 loop spans 16 amino acids. Trimming removed 0 bases from V and 3 bases from J; junction bases left unmatched: 8. Here the CDR3 reads CASSQDGRLAYYEQYF. CDR3 DNA sequence: TGTGCCAGCAGCCAAGATGGTAGACTAGCCTACTACGAGCAGTACTTC.

V gene TRBV6-6 combines with J gene TRBJ1-4; D ambiguous. Germline CDR1 and CDR2: MNHNY and SVGAGI (reference sequence). The CDR3 runs to 12 residues. V was trimmed by 2 bases and J by 6 bases, leaving 4 bases between them. CDR3 DNA sequence: TGTGCCAGCAGTTACAGGGATGAAAAACTGTTTTTT. Its protein is CASSYRDEKLFF.

This chain connects TRBV5-1 to TRBJ2-2, with D perhaps TRBD1 (5 bases). The CDR3 spans 17 residues. The germline V and J ends were trimmed by 0 bases and 3 bases, with 15 bases remaining between them. Germline-derived CDR1 and CDR2 are SGHRS and YFSETQ. The CDR3 reads CASSLEGHSRDTGELFF. In DNA, the CDR3 is TGCGCCAGCAGCTTGGAGGGGCACAGCAGGGACACCGGGGAGCTGTTTTTT.